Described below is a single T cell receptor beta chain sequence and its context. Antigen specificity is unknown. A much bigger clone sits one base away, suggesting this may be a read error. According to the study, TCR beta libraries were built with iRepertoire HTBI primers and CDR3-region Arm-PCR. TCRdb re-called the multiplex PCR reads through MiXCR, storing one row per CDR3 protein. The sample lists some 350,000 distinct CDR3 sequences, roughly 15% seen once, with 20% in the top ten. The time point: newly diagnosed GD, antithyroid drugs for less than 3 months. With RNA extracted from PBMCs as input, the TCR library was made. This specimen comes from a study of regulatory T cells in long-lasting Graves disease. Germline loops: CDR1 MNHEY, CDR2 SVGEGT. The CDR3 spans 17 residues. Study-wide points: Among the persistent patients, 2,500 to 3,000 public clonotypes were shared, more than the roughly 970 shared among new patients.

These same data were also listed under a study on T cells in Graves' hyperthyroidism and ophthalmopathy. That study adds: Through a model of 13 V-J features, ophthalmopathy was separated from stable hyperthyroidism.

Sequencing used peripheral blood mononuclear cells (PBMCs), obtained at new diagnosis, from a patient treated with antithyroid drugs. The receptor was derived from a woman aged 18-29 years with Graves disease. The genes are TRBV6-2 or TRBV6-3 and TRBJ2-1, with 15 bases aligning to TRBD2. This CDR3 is CAISDPGLAGGGHEQLF. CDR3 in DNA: TGTGCCATCAGTGACCCCGGACTAGCGGGAGGGGGCCATGAGCAGCTCTTC.